This TCR beta chain was sequenced for a study of T cell repertoires in cytomegalovirus infection. Each CDR3 protein gets one entry after TCRdb re-called the reads with MiXCR. The table has hundreds of thousands of distinct CDR3 sequences, 42% seen once; the top ten hold 43%. The study, taken as a whole, reports: Individuals carrying CMV plus the relevant HLA were identified by cumulative frequency of public TCR beta families.

This clonotype appeared a few times. Antigen specificity is unknown. Trimming cost V 5 bases and J 3 bases; bases outside gene matches: 6. CDR3 length equals 16 residues. Per germline, CDR1 SGHVS and CDR2 FNYEAQ. The source material was cultured PBMCs, sampled from culture after CMV antigen stimulation. This TCR was sampled from a human donor in good health (CMV status not recorded). Some clones in this sample may be carry-over from other donors' samples. The rearrangement uses TRBV7-6 and TRBJ2-1; 11 bases align to TRBD2. The chain's CDR3 is CASSAIAGGDYNEQFF. DNA for the CDR3: TGTGCCAGCAGCGCCATAGCGGGAGGGGACTACAATGAGCAGTTCTTC. Combining the CDR3 with reference TRBV7-6 and TRBJ2-1 gives the whole variable domain GAGVSQSPRYKVTKRGQDVALRCDPISGHVSLYWYRQALGQGPEFLTYFNYEAQQDKSGLPNDRFSAERPEGSISTLTIQRTEQRDSAMYRCASSAIAGGDYNEQFFGPGTRLTVL.